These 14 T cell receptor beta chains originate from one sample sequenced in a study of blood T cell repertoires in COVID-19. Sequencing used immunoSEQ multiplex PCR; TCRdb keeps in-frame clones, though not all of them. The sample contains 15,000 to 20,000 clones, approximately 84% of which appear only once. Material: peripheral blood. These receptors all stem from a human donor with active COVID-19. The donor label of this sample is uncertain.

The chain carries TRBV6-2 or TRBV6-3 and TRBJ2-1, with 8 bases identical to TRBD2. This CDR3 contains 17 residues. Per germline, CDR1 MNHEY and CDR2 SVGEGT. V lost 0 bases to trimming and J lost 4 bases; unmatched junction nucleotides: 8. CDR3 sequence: CASSYSPAGGVYNEQFF. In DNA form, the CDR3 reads TGTGCCAGCAGTTACTCCCCTGCCGGGGGGGTTTACAATGAGCAGTTCTTC.

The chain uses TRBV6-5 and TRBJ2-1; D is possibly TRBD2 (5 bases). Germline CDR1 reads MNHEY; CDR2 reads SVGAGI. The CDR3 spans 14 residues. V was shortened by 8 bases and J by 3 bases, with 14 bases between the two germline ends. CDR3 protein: CASRLSGDYNEQFF. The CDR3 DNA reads TGTGCCAGCCGTCTCAGCGGAGACTACAATGAGCAGTTCTTC.

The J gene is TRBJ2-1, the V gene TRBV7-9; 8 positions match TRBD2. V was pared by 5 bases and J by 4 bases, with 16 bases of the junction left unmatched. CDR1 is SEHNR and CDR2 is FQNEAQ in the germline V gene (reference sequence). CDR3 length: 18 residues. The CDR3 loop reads CASSPPLRAGARYNEQFF. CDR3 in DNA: TGTGCCAGCAGCCCTCCATTGAGAGCGGGGGCCCGTTACAATGAGCAGTTCTTC.

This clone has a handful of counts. The CDR3 DNA follows: TGTGCCAGCAGAGCCTATGACAGGGGCAACAATGAGCAGTTCTTC. Residues: CASRAYDRGNNEQFF. V is TRBV6-4 and J is TRBJ2-1; 8 positions match TRBD1. J was trimmed by 5 bases and V by 6 bases; bases with no gene match: 9. This CDR3 spans 15 amino acids. From germline, CDR1 is MRHNA and CDR2 SNTAGT.

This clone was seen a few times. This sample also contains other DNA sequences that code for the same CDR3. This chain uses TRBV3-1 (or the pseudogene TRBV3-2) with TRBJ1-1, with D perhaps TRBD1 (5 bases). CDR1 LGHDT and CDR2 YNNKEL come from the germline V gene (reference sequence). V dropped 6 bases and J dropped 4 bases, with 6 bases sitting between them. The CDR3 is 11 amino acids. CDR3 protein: CASRGGTEAFF. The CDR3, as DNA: TGTGCCAGCAGGGGGGGCACTGAAGCTTTCTTT.

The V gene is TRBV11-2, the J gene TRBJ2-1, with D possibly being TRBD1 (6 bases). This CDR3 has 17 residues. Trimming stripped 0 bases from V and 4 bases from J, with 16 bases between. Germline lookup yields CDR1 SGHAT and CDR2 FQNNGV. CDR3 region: CASSLDPATGSYNEQFF. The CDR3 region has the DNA TGTGCCAGCAGCTTAGATCCGGCGACAGGCAGTTACAATGAGCAGTTCTTC.

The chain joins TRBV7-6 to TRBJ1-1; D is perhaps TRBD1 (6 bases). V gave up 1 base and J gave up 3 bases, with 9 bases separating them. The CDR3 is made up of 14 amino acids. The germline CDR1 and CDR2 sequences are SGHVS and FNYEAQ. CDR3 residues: CASSLVAGDTEAFF. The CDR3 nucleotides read TGTGCCAGCAGCTTAGTCGCAGGGGACACTGAAGCTTTCTTT. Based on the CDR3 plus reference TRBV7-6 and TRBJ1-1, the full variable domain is GAGVSQSPRYKVTKRGQDVALRCDPISGHVSLYWYRQALGQGPEFLTYFNYEAQQDKSGLPNDRFSAERPEGSISTLTIQRTEQRDSAMYRCASSLVAGDTEAFFGQGTRLTVV.

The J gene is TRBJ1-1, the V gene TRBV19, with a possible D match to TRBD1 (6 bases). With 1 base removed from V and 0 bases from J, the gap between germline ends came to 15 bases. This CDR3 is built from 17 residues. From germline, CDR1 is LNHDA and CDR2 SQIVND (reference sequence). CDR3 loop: CASSIADRPGVNTEAFF. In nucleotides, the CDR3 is TGTGCCAGTAGTATAGCAGACAGGCCAGGGGTGAACACTGAAGCTTTCTTT.

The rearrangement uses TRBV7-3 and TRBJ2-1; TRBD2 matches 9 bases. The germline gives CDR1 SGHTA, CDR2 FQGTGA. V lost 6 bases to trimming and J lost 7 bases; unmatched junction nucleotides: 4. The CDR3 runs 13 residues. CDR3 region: CASSFSGGNEQFF. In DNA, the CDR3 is TGTGCCAGCAGTTTCAGCGGGGGGAATGAGCAGTTCTTC.

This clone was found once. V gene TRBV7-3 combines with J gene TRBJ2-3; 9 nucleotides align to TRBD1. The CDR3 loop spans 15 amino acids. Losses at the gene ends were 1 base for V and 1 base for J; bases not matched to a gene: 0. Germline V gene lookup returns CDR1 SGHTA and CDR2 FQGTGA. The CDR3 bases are TGTGCCAGCAGCTTAAGACAGGGGGGCACAGATACGCAGTATTTT. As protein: CASSLRQGGTDTQYF.

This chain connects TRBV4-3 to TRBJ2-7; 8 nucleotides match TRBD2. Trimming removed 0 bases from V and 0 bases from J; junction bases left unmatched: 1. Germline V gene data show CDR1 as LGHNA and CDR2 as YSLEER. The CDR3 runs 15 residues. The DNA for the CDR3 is TGCGCCAGCAGCCAAGAGACTAGCGCCTCCTACGAGCAGTACTTC. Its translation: CASSQETSASYEQYF.

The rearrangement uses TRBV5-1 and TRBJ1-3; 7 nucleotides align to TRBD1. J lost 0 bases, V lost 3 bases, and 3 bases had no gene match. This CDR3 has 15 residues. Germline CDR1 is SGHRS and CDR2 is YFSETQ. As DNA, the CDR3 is TGCGCCAGCAGCTCGGGACAGATCTCTGGAAACACCATATATTTT. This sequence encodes CASSSGQISGNTIYF.

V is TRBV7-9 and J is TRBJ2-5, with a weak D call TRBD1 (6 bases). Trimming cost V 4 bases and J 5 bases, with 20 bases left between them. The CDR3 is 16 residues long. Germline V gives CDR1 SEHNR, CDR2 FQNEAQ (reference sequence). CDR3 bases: TGTGCCAGCAGCTCCTACGCTGGACAGAACTTGGAGACCCAGTACTTC. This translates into CASSSYAGQNLETQYF.

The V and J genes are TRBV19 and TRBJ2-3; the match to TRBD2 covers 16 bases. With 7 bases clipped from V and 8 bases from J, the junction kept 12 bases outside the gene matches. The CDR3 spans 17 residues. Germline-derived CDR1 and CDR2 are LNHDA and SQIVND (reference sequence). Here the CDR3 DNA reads TGTGCCAGTACTGGGACTAGCGGGGGGGTCCTTCAGAGTACGCAGTATTTT. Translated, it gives CASTGTSGGVLQSTQYF.